These 9 T cell receptor beta chains came from one sample sequenced in a study of T cell clones after liver transplantation (dated by TCRdb to between 2017 and 2020). The library was produced with the immunoSEQ multiplex PCR assay. TCRdb re-hosts the immuneACCESS table, in-frame sequences only. Its copies lack some clones; in the studies checked, an unresolved V gene accounts for under half of them, and the cause for the rest is not known. The sample table contains under 55,000 clones; only one count was recorded for roughly nine tenths of them. About an eighth of the sample goes to the ten largest clones. Material: CD8+ T cells from blood, obtained 12 months after liver transplant. The receptors come from a human patient who received a liver transplant. The graft donor may be the source of some T cells after a transplant.

The V gene is TRBV9, the J gene TRBJ1-2; D remains ambiguous. V was cut by 0 bases and J by 1 base, with 10 bases left in between. Per germline, CDR1 SGDLS and CDR2 YYNGEE. The CDR3 totals 15 residues. The CDR3 nucleotides are TGTGCCAGCAGCGTAGATGGGAGGCTTAACTATGGCTACACCTTC. This encodes CASSVDGRLNYGYTF.

V usage is TRBV7-8 and J usage is TRBJ1-2; D is ambiguous. Trimming took 0 bases from V and 4 from J, leaving 12 bases between them. Germline-derived CDR1 and CDR2 are SGHVS and FQNEAQ. The CDR3 is 15 amino acids. CDR3 residues: CASSLAYLTGYGYTF. CDR3 DNA: TGTGCCAGCAGCTTAGCTTACCTTACGGGCTATGGCTACACCTTC.

The chain uses TRBV7-6 and TRBJ2-1, with 9 nucleotides matching TRBD1. Germline-derived CDR1 and CDR2 are SGHVS and FNYEAQ. V gave up 0 bases and J gave up 3 bases; unmatched junction bases: 18. The CDR3 extends over 21 amino acids. The CDR3 sequence: CASSLAKGYLITGGGYNEQFF. The CDR3 bases are TGTGCCAGCAGCTTAGCGAAGGGGTATTTGATCACAGGGGGCGGCTACAATGAGCAGTTCTTC. The entire variable domain, with the rest obtained from reference TRBV7-6 and TRBJ2-1, is as follows: GAGVSQSPRYKVTKRGQDVALRCDPISGHVSLYWYRQALGQGPEFLTYFNYEAQQDKSGLPNDRFSAERPEGSISTLTIQRTEQRDSAMYRCASSLAKGYLITGGGYNEQFFGPGTRLTVL.

This clone was detected a few times. The genes are TRBV5-1 and TRBJ2-7; TRBD2 is a possible D gene (6 bases). Germline V gives CDR1 SGHRS, CDR2 YFSETQ. V dropped 0 bases and J dropped 3 bases, with 16 bases sitting between them. The CDR3 has 16 amino acids. This chain's CDR3 is CASSLALEEGRYEQYF. The CDR3, as DNA: TGCGCCAGCAGCTTGGCGTTAGAGGAGGGACGCTACGAGCAGTACTTC.

V usage is TRBV30 and J usage is TRBJ2-5; D remains unclear. CDR1 GTSNPN and CDR2 SVGIG come from the germline V gene (reference sequence). CDR3 length: 12 amino acids. V was clipped by 1 base and J by 5 bases, with 8 bases between them. The CDR3 region is CAWSEGPETQYF. The CDR3 nucleotides read TGTGCCTGGAGTGAAGGACCTGAGACCCAGTACTTC.

The J gene is TRBJ2-4, the V gene TRBV30; D is perhaps TRBD1 (5 bases). The CDR3 is made up of 16 amino acids. V lost 0 bases and J lost 0, with 12 bases in between. Germline V lookup: CDR1 GTSNPN, CDR2 SVGIG (reference sequence). The CDR3 sequence: CAWSVATEIAKNIQYF. CDR3 coding DNA: TGTGCCTGGAGTGTAGCGACAGAGATAGCCAAAAACATTCAGTACTTC.

The chain recombines TRBV7-3 with TRBJ2-1; the match to TRBD2 covers 7 bases. CDR3 length equals 15 residues. CDR1 and CDR2 from the germline V gene are SGHTA and FQGTGA. The J segment lost 5 bases and the V segment lost 7 bases, leaving 11 bases of the junction unmatched. The CDR3 sequence is CASTPGWEGDNEQFF. The CDR3 DNA reads as TGTGCCAGCACCCCCGGGTGGGAGGGAGACAATGAGCAGTTCTTC.

This clone was observed once. The chain uses TRBV7-9 and TRBJ1-2; D ambiguous. V was cut by 1 base and J by 10 bases, with 13 bases left in between. In germline, CDR1 is SEHNR, CDR2 FQNEAQ (reference sequence). The CDR3 loop spans 13 amino acids. The CDR3 nucleotides are TGTGCCAGCAGCTTAGAGGCAAGTAGGCTCTACACCTTC. It yields the protein CASSLEASRLYTF.

The chain couples TRBV5-4 to TRBJ2-3; D ambiguous. The CDR3 is 13 residues long. Germline V gives CDR1 SGHNT, CDR2 YYREEE (reference sequence). V dropped 4 bases and J dropped 4 bases, with 10 bases sitting between them. This chain's CDR3 is CASSLAPPDTQYF. The CDR3 bases are TGTGCCAGCAGCCTGGCCCCACCAGATACGCAGTATTTT.